One sample yielded the 16 T cell receptor beta chains listed below, sequenced in a study of blood T cell repertoires in COVID-19. Sequencing was performed with immunoSEQ multiplex PCR; in TCRdb, only in-frame clones are kept and a portion is missing. The sample lists about 64,000 clones, 85% to 90% seen once, with approximately 3% in the top ten. The sample was peripheral blood. The receptor set was obtained from a man in his forties or fifties with active COVID-19.

This chain links TRBV7-2 with TRBJ2-2; 9 bases line up with TRBD2. This CDR3 region has 16 residues. Germline loops: CDR1 SGHTA, CDR2 FQGNSA. J lost 6 bases, V lost 1 base, and 6 bases had no gene match. The CDR3 DNA reads as TGTGCCAGCAGCTTAGGGGGAGCGGGGGGAGCCGGGGAGCTGTTTTTT. Its protein product is CASSLGGAGGAGELFF.

The rearrangement links TRBV7-8 to TRBJ2-7; D gene uncertain. The CDR3 runs 12 residues. Between the trimmed V and J ends, which lost 5 bases and 3 bases, there was a span of 8 bases. In germline, CDR1 is SGHVS, CDR2 FQNEAQ. In nucleotides, the CDR3 is TGTGCCAGCAGCCCGCAGGACTACGAGCAGTACTTC. Translation gives CASSPQDYEQYF.

This chain links TRBV19 with TRBJ2-1; D uncertain. This CDR3 comprises 11 residues. Germline CDR1 LNHDA, CDR2 SQIVND (reference sequence). V was trimmed by 9 bases and J by 1 base, leaving 4 bases between them. The CDR3 coding sequence is TGTGCCAGCCAATCCTACAATGAGCAGTTCTTC. Residues: CASQSYNEQFF.

The rearrangement links TRBV18 to TRBJ2-3, with 8 bases matching TRBD2. The CDR3 is 15 residues long. V lost 3 bases to trimming and J lost 3 bases; unmatched junction nucleotides: 5. CDR1 is KGHSH, CDR2 LQKENI, per germline. The chain's CDR3 is CASSPVAGGTDTQYF. For the CDR3, the DNA is TGTGCCAGCTCACCGGTGGCGGGGGGTACAGATACGCAGTATTTT.

The genes are TRBV5-1 and TRBJ2-1; 10 bases match TRBD1. After removal of 3 bases from V and 4 bases from J, the junction contained 13 bases not matched to a gene. Germline V CDR1 and CDR2: SGHRS, YFSETQ. The CDR3 runs 18 residues. CDR3 amino acids: CASSYSHTGTGDYNEQFF. The DNA of the CDR3 is TGCGCCAGCAGCTATTCTCATACCGGGACAGGGGATTACAATGAGCAGTTCTTC.

The chain combines TRBV7-6 with TRBJ2-5; possible D gene TRBD2, 6 bases. Between the trimmed V and J ends, which lost 1 base and 1 base, there was a span of 13 bases. The V gene's germline CDR1 is SGHVS and CDR2 FNYEAQ. This CDR3 has 16 amino acids. For the CDR3, the DNA is TGTGCCAGCAGCTTAGTCGGGGGAGACCTCCAAGAGACCCAGTACTTC. Its translation: CASSLVGGDLQETQYF.

The J gene is TRBJ2-7, the V gene TRBV3-1 (or the pseudogene TRBV3-2); a possible D gene is TRBD1 (6 bases). V was clipped by 0 bases and J by 2 bases, with 14 bases between them. The CDR3 consists of 16 residues. Germline CDR1 and CDR2: LGHDT and YNNKEL (reference sequence). The CDR3 coding sequence is TGTGCCAGCAGCCAAGATCTGGGGGCCACTCCCTACGAGCAGTACTTC. This gives the protein CASSQDLGATPYEQYF.

The gene calls are TRBV5-1 and TRBJ2-7, with 13 positions matching TRBD2. CDR1 is SGHRS and CDR2 is YFSETQ in the germline V gene. This CDR3 is built from 16 residues. V dropped 2 bases and J dropped 3; count of bases not matched to a gene: 5. The CDR3 nucleotides read TGCGCCAGCAGCTTTGCACTAGCGGGGGGGATCTACGAGCAGTACTTC. It yields the protein CASSFALAGGIYEQYF.

The chain has TRBV11-1 and TRBJ2-7; D is unresolved. There are 16 residues in the CDR3. Germline CDR1 SGHAT, CDR2 FQDESV (reference sequence). V lost 5 bases and J 2 bases, leaving 19 bases between the germline ends. The CDR3 region is CASSQLGGQAAYEQYF. CDR3 in DNA: TGTGCCAGCAGCCAACTCGGTGGGCAGGCAGCCTACGAGCAGTACTTC.

The chain uses TRBV5-4 and TRBJ2-2; 9 bases line up with TRBD2. Germline loops: CDR1 SGHNT, CDR2 YYREEE (reference sequence). J lost 8 bases, V lost 0 bases, and 2 bases had no gene match. The CDR3 has 14 amino acids. CDR3: CASSLDLAGGELFF. CDR3 coding DNA: TGTGCCAGCAGCTTGGACCTAGCGGGAGGGGAGCTGTTTTTT.

This clone has only a few counts. V is TRBV6-5 and J is TRBJ1-5; a weak D match, TRBD1 (6 bases). The CDR3 length is 15 residues. Trimming took 6 bases from V and 2 from J, leaving 14 bases between them. Germline assignment: CDR1 MNHEY and CDR2 SVGAGI. CDR3 in amino acids: CASSSDRSGNQPQHF. CDR3 nucleotide sequence: TGTGCCAGCAGCTCCGACAGGAGCGGCAATCAGCCCCAGCATTTT.

The chain carries TRBV29-1 and TRBJ1-4; 7 nucleotides line up with TRBD1. This CDR3 has 14 amino acids. V gave up 4 bases and J gave up 8 bases; unmatched junction bases: 10. Germline assignment: CDR1 SQVTM and CDR2 ANQGSEA. For the CDR3, the DNA is TGCAGCGTTGCCCTGGCAGGGGGAGACGAAAAACTGTTTTTT. Translated: CSVALAGGDEKLFF. Based on the CDR3 plus reference TRBV29-1 and TRBJ1-4, the full variable domain is SAVISQKPSRDICQRGTSLTIQCQVDSQVTMMFWYRQQPGQSLTLIATANQGSEATYESGFVIDKFPISRPNLTFSTLTVSNMSPEDSSIYLCSVALAGGDEKLFFGSGTQLSVL.

This clone was counted once. V gene TRBV6-1 combines with J gene TRBJ1-2, with a tentative D call TRBD1 (5 bases). Between the trimmed V and J ends, which lost 3 bases and 4 bases, there was a span of 9 bases. Germline CDR1 is MNHNS and CDR2 is SASEGT. The CDR3 runs to 13 residues. CDR3: CASSERQGYGYTF. In DNA, the CDR3 is TGTGCCAGCAGTGAGAGGCAGGGCTATGGCTACACCTTC.

The rearrangement uses TRBV2 and TRBJ1-5; the D gene is possibly TRBD1 (6 bases). The CDR3 is 16 amino acids. The germline V gene has CDR1 SNHLY and CDR2 FYNNEI. The V and J ends lost 6 bases and 0 bases respectively, with 15 bases between them. CDR3 amino acids: CASSLDRPSSNQPQHF. The CDR3 DNA sequence: TGTGCCAGCAGCCTCGACAGGCCTAGTAGCAATCAGCCCCAGCATTTT.

The gene calls are TRBV28 and TRBJ2-7; 7 nucleotides align to TRBD1. Germline lookup yields CDR1 MDHEN and CDR2 SYDVKM. Trimming cost V 8 bases and J 0 bases; bases outside gene matches: 4. CDR3 length: 13 residues. CDR3 region: CASLDRYSYEQYF. The CDR3 region has the DNA TGTGCCAGCCTGGACAGGTACTCCTACGAGCAGTACTTC. Full variable domain (missing parts from reference TRBV28 and TRBJ2-7): DVKVTQSSRYLVKRTGEKVFLECVQDMDHENMFWYRQDPGLGLRLIYFSYDVKMKEKGDIPEGYSVSREKKERFSLILESASTNQTSMYLCASLDRYSYEQYFGPGTRLTVT.

This chain links TRBV7-2 with TRBJ2-7; 9 bases agree with TRBD1. The CDR3 spans 15 residues. The junction had 8 bases not matched to a gene; V was cut back by 3 bases and J by 5 bases. Germline V lookup: CDR1 SGHTA, CDR2 FQGNSA. The CDR3 nucleotides read TGTGCCAGCAGCTTCGCCGGGACAGGGTCCCACGAGCAGTACTTC. Amino acid sequence: CASSFAGTGSHEQYF.